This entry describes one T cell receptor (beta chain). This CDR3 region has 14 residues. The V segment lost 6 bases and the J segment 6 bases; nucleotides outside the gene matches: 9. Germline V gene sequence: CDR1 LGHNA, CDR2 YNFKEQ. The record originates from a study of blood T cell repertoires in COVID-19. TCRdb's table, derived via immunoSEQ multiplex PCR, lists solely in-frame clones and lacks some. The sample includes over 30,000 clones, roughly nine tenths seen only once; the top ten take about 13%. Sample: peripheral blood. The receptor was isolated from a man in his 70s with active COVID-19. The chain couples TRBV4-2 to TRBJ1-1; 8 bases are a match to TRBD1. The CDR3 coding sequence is TGTGCCAGCAGACCTGGACAGGGTTTGGCTGAAGCTTTCTTT. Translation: CASRPGQGLAEAFF.